Given below is one T cell receptor beta chain in context. The data are from a study of cytomegalovirus exposure and HLA in healthy donors. Study-level background: Within an early data release were around 80 million unique TCRs drawn from HLA-typed donors.

The PCR contained 60 Vbeta and 13 Jbeta primers. The assay was immunoSEQ multiplex PCR, and TCRdb's table has in-frame clones only and misses some. The table includes 45,000 to 65,000 clones, roughly 70% detected once. The receptor comes from a woman aged 45-65 years in good health and CMV-seropositive. The sample consisted of PBMCs.

DNA for the CDR3: TGTGCCAGCAGTTTAGAGGGGGAGAGGAGCTATGGCTACACCTTC. This gives the protein CASSLEGERSYGYTF. V usage is TRBV27 and J usage is TRBJ1-2; D perhaps matches TRBD1 (6 bases). CDR3 size: 15 residues. V gave up 2 bases and J gave up 4 bases, with 14 bases separating them. Germline V gene data show CDR1 as MNHEY and CDR2 as SMNVEV (reference sequence).